This TCR beta chain was captured in a study of shared clonotypes between healthy human individuals. The wider study: For every donor, three CD4 naive, three CD4 memory, two CD8 naive and one CD8 memory plates were used. General observations from the study: Memory subsets generally showed lower estimated richness than naive subsets. The sharing of 4.5% to 6.5% of naive CD4 clonotypes was seen across a handful of donors.

Worth noting for this clone: The antigen is unknown.

When replicate PCRs were run on sorted subsets, they used 200 to 250 ng DNA, some 33,000 T cell genomes. The repertoire was sequenced with immunoSEQ multiplex PCR; TCRdb's copy has only in-frame clones and lacks some. The data contain some 2 million clones, roughly 94% of them singletons. V was clipped by 4 bases and J by 6 bases, with 33 bases between them. CDR1 and CDR2 (germline): SGHRS, YFSETQ. The CDR3 contains 20 residues. Naive CD8 cells, CD45RO-negative and positively selected for CCR7, excluded terminally differentiated effector memory CD45RA+ cells. The sequencing input was naive CD8+ T cells sorted from blood. This sequence was found in a man aged 18 to 29 in good health. The gene calls are TRBV5-1 and TRBJ2-3; D is tentatively TRBD1 or TRBD2 (6 bases each). The CDR3 nucleotides read TGCGCCAGCAGCCCCGACTCGACAGGAGCCCTAGCGCCGCGGCCGGATACGCAGTATTTT. Protein: CASSPDSTGALAPRPDTQYF.